These T cell receptor beta chains were read from a single sample in a study of blood T cell repertoires in COVID-19. Profiling relied on immunoSEQ multiplex PCR, and the TCRdb table lists in-frame clones only, not all of them. The sample lists 75,000 to 90,000 clones; 80% were seen once. Sequenced input: peripheral blood. Every receptor here comes from a woman aged 40 to 50 with active or convalescent COVID-19. CDR3s leave out the opening cysteine and the closing phenylalanine or tryptophan. D genes are given only for firm matches.

D gene: .
V gene: TRBV6-6
CDR3 protein: ASSYSEPNSPLH

D gene: .
V gene: TRBV7-8
CDR3 protein: ASRSQATYEQY

D gene: TRBD1
V gene: TRBV19
CDR3 protein: ATKGTGPRTEAF

D gene: .
V gene: TRBV5-1
CDR3 protein: ASSTGTTNTGELF

D gene: TRBD1
V gene: TRBV4-3
CDR3 protein: ASSQDATGYGYT

D gene: .
V gene: TRBV6-6
CDR3 protein: ASSYSQGQETQY

D gene: TRBD1
V gene: TRBV7-2
CDR3 protein: ASSLGWTGAEAF

D gene: .
V gene: TRBV2
CDR3 protein: ASSANRKGNTEAF

D gene: TRBD1
V gene: TRBV6-5
CDR3 protein: ASSSRQGRSNQPQH

D gene: TRBD2
V gene: TRBV11-2
CDR3 protein: ASRKAGGEYNEQF

D gene: .
V gene: TRBV4-3
CDR3 protein: ASSQDSGYGYT

D gene: TRBD2
V gene: TRBV28
CDR3 protein: ASSYGTSLNTGELF

D gene: .
V gene: TRBV7-6
CDR3 protein: ASSLMSTGELF

D gene: .
V gene: TRBV6-5
CDR3 protein: ASSYGGTEHQY

D gene: TRBD1
V gene: TRBV15
CDR3 protein: ATSRETGRNEKLF

D gene: .
V gene: TRBV5-1
CDR3 protein: ASSLFAGGEKLF

D gene: TRBD2
V gene: TRBV7-9
CDR3 protein: ASSNTGTMVDEQY

D gene: .
V gene: TRBV7-9
CDR3 protein: ASSLRGSEQY